Included here is one TCR gamma chain sequence, with context. Its antigen is still unknown. Alphabeta T cells were depleted, then CD3+ Vdelta1+ Vdelta2- thymocytes were FACS-sorted. Vdelta1+ thymocyte sorts reached between roughly 98% and 99.6% purity. This record comes from a study of Vδ1+ human thymocytes. Extracted RNA was reverse transcribed into cDNA. CDR3 amplicons came from multiplex PCR with pooled V-gene forward and constant-region reverse primers. TCRdb reanalyzed the multiplex PCR reads using CATT. This table has over 5,500 gamma-chain clones, 42% appearing once. Study-level points and caveats: TRD repertoires were essentially private, unlike widely shared TRG clonotypes. Bulk data may be misread because of unexpected Vdelta2 sequences. Thymic TRG and TRD repertoires appeared highly polyclonal.

CDR3 size: 13 residues. Germline-derived CDR1 and CDR2 are EGSTGY and YDSYTSSV. V gave up 3 bases and J gave up 3 bases; unmatched junction bases: 5. The chain carries TRGV4 and TRGJ1 or TRGJ2. Because TCRdb records no J gene, it was assigned here through a match of the DNA to germline. The specimen sequenced was Vdelta1+ gamma-delta thymocytes from the thymus. Noted subset: FACS-sorted CD3+ TCRalphabeta- TCRVdelta1+ TCRVdelta2- thymocytes. The sequence came from a boy under three years old who had congenital heart surgery. CDR3 sequence reads: CATWDNGYYKKLF. The CDR3 DNA reads as TGTGCCACCTGGGATAATGGTTATTATAAGAAACTCTTT.